This T cell receptor (beta chain) was identified during a study of blood T cell repertoires in COVID-19. TCRdb keeps only in-frame clones here, not all; method: immunoSEQ multiplex PCR. The sample has 65,000 to 95,000 clones; around 79% are singletons. Per the germline V gene, CDR1 is KGHSH and CDR2 is LQKENI. CDR3 length equals 18 residues. The junction had 11 bases not matched to a gene; V was cut back by 4 bases and J by 2 bases. This receptor was taken from a human donor in a cohort sampled during active COVID-19. This sequence joins TRBV18 and TRBJ2-2; 9 positions match TRBD2. Material for sequencing was peripheral blood. CDR3 protein: CASSRFLSGSANTGELFF. CDR3 nucleotide sequence: TGTGCCAGCTCACGCTTTCTTAGCGGGAGTGCCAACACCGGGGAGCTGTTTTTT.